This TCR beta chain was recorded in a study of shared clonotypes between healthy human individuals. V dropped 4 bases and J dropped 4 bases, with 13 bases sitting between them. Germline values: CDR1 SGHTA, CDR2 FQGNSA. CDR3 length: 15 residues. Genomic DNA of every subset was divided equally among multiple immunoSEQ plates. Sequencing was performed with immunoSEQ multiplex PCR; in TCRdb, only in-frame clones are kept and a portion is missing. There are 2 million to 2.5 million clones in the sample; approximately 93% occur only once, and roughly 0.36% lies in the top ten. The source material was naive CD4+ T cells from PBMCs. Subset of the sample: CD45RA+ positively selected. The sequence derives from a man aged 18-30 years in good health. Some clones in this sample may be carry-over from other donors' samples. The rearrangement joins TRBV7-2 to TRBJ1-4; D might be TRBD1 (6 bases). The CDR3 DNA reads TGTGCCAGCAGCTCTTACGGACAGATTAATGAAAAACTGTTTTTT. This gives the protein CASSSYGQINEKLFF.